In this sample, the clone carrying this T cell receptor (beta chain) turned up many times. Documented time point: sample taken at primary tumor resection. This entry is derived from a study of spatial heterogeneity in lung cancer. TCRdb called the 5' RACE reads again in MiXCR, with one record for every CDR3 protein. This table holds tens of thousands of distinct CDR3 sequences, 6.5% to 9% found once. Trimming took 2 bases from V and 5 from J, leaving 13 bases between them. The CDR3 contains 15 residues. Germline assignment: CDR1 LGHNA and CDR2 YSLEER. The input for sequencing was PBMCs, taken at surgery. The TCR was taken from a female donor with early-stage non-small cell lung cancer. The chain employs TRBV4-3 and TRBJ1-5, with a possible D match to TRBD1 (5 bases). This chain's CDR3 is CASSQKWGRDQPQHF. For the CDR3, the DNA is TGCGCCAGCAGCCAAAAATGGGGCCGGGATCAGCCCCAGCATTTT.